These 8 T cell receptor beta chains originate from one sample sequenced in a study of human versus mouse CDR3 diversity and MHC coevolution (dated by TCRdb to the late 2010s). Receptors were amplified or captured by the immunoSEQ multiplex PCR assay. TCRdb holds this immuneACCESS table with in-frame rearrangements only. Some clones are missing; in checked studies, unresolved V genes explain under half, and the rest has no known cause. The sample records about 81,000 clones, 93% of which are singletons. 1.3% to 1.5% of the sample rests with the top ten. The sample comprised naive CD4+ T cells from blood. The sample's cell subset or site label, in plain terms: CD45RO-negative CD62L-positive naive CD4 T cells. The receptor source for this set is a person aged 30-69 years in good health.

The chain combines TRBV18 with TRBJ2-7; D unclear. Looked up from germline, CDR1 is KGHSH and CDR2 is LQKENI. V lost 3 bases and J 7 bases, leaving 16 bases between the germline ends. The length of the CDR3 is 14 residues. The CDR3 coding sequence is TGTGCCAGCTCACCCCAACCGATAGCTACGGAGCAGTACTTC. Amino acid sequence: CASSPQPIATEQYF.

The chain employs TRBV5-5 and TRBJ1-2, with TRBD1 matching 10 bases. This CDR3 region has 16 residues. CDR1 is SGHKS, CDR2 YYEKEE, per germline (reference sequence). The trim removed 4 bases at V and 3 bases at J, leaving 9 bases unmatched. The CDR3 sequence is CASSPEPGQGHYGYTF. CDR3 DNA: TGTGCCAGCAGCCCCGAACCGGGACAGGGGCACTATGGCTACACCTTC.

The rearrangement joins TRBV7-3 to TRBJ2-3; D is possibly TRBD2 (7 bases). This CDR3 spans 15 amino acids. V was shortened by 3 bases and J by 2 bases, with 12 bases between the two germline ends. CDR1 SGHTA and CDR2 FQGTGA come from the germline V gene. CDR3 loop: CASSLGGGATDTQYF. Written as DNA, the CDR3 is TGTGCCAGCAGCTTGGGTGGGGGGGCCACAGATACGCAGTATTTT.

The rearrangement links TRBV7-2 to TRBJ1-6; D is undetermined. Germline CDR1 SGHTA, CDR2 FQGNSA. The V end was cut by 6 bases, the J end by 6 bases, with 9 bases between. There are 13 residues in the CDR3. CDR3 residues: CASRTITNSPLHF. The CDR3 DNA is TGTGCCAGCAGGACTATAACTAATTCACCCCTCCACTTT.

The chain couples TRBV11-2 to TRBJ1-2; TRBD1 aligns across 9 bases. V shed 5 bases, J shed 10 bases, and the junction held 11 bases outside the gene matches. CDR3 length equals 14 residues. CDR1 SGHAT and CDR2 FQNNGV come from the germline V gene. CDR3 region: CASSVQGQGSFYTF. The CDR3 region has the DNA TGTGCCAGCAGCGTGCAGGGACAGGGTAGTTTCTACACCTTC.

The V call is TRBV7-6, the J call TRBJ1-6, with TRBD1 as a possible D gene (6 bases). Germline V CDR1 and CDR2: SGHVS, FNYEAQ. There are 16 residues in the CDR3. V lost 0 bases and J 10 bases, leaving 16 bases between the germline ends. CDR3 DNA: TGTGCCAGCAGCTTAGCGAACCAGGACAGAGTATCACCCCTCCACTTT. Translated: CASSLANQDRVSPLHF.

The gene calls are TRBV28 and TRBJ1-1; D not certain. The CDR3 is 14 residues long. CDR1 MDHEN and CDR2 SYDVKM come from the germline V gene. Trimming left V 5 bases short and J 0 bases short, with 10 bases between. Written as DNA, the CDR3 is TGTGCCAGCAGTGGGAGGCAGGTGAACACTGAAGCTTTCTTT. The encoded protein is CASSGRQVNTEAFF.

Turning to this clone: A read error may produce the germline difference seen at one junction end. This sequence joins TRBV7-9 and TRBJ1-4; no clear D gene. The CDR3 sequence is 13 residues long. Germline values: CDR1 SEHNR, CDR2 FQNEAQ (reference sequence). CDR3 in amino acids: CASSLDGVEKLLF. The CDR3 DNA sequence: TGTGCCAGCAGCTTAGACGGGGTAGAAAAACTGCTTTTT.